The 29 T cell receptor beta chains reported below all come from one sample, sequenced in a study of shared clonotypes between healthy human individuals. The table came from immunoSEQ multiplex PCR; TCRdb's copy has only in-frame clones and leaves some out. In the table there are some 2,000,000 clones, roughly 95% of which are singletons. As defined, naive CD8 cells were CD45RO-negative and positively selected for CCR7, with terminally differentiated effector memory CD45RA+ cells excluded. The specimen was naive CD8+ T cells sorted from blood. These receptors all stem from a man between 18 and 29 years old in good health.

This rearrangement joins TRBV5-4 to TRBJ1-2, with a tentative D call TRBD1 (6 bases). This CDR3 has 15 amino acids. Germline V lookup: CDR1 SGHNT, CDR2 YYREEE (reference sequence). The V end was cut by 3 bases, the J end by 4 bases, with 16 bases between. The CDR3 reads CASSSRQESGYGYTF. Written as DNA, the CDR3 is TGTGCCAGCAGCTCAAGACAGGAGAGCGGCTATGGCTACACCTTC.

The chain links TRBV7-6 to TRBJ2-5; D may be TRBD2 (5 bases). CDR3 length: 17 amino acids. V lost 2 bases and J 2 bases, leaving 18 bases between the germline ends. In germline, CDR1 is SGHVS, CDR2 FNYEAQ. CDR3 loop: CASSLRFVAREQETQYF. In DNA, the CDR3 is TGTGCCAGCAGCTTAAGGTTTGTGGCCCGGGAACAAGAGACCCAGTACTTC. The full variable domain, with the rest looked up from reference TRBV7-6 and TRBJ2-5, is GAGVSQSPRYKVTKRGQDVALRCDPISGHVSLYWYRQALGQGPEFLTYFNYEAQQDKSGLPNDRFSAERPEGSISTLTIQRTEQRDSAMYRCASSLRFVAREQETQYFGPGTRLLVL.

As concerns this clone: A much larger clone sits a single nucleotide away, making a read error possible. This CDR3 is also generated by other DNA sequences in the sample. The chain combines TRBV9 with TRBJ2-7; possible D gene TRBD1, 5 bases. The CDR3 contains 13 residues. Trimming took 0 bases from V and 3 from J, leaving 7 bases between them. Germline V gene lookup returns CDR1 SGDLS and CDR2 YYNGEE. In DNA form, the CDR3 reads TGTGCCAGCAGCGTAGGTGACAGCTACGAGCAGTACTTC. This gives the protein CASSVGDSYEQYF.

This chain connects TRBV10-3 to TRBJ2-5; D possibly corresponds to TRBD1 (6 bases). The V end lost 5 bases, the J end lost 2 bases, and 12 bases lay between the germline ends. CDR3 length: 14 amino acids. The germline CDR1 and CDR2 sequences are ENHRY and SYGVKD. The CDR3 region has the DNA TGTGCCATCAGTTCCCGACAGGAGCAAGAGACCCAGTACTTC. Translation gives CAISSRQEQETQYF.

This chain uses TRBV7-9 with TRBJ2-1; TRBD2 aligns across 15 bases. Germline assignment: CDR1 SEHNR and CDR2 FQNEAQ (reference sequence). V dropped 4 bases and J dropped 4; count of bases not matched to a gene: 8. The CDR3 is 18 residues long. DNA for the CDR3: TGTGCCAGCAGCTCCGCAGGTGGACTAGCGGGAGGGTACAATGAGCAGTTCTTC. Its protein product is CASSSAGGLAGGYNEQFF. The whole variable domain, filled in from reference TRBV7-9 and TRBJ2-1, reads DTGVSQNPRHKITKRGQNVTFRCDPISEHNRLYWYRQTLGQGPEFLTYFQNEAQLEKSRLLSDRFSAERPKGSFSTLEIQRTEQGDSAMYLCASSSAGGLAGGYNEQFFGPGTRLTVL.

The V and J genes are TRBV29-1 and TRBJ2-7; 10 bases are shared with TRBD1. Germline V gene data show CDR1 as SQVTM and CDR2 as ANQGSEA. The CDR3 is 13 residues long. Unmatched junction bases numbered 7, after V lost 6 bases and J lost 5 bases. CDR3 protein: CSVTGGQGNEQYF. The DNA for the CDR3 is TGCAGCGTGACGGGGGGACAGGGGAACGAGCAGTACTTC.

CDR3 nucleotide sequence: TGTGCCAGCAGTGAAGCTTGGAGGGGGCAGGGTAACTATGGCTACACCTTC. It encodes CASSEAWRGQGNYGYTF. The V call is TRBV6-1, the J call TRBJ1-2; 7 bases map to TRBD1. Germline CDR1 reads MNHNS; CDR2 reads SASEGT. With V trimmed by 0 bases and J by 1 base, 8 bases remained unmatched. This CDR3 contains 17 residues.

Worth noting for this clone: This CDR3 is also generated by other DNA sequences in the sample. The chain couples TRBV27 to TRBJ2-2; D unresolved. Trimming took off 0 bases at V and 2 bases at J, with 4 bases between the two ends. This CDR3 comprises 14 residues. Germline V lookup: CDR1 MNHEY, CDR2 SMNVEV (reference sequence). This CDR3 reads CASSLSYNTGELFF. Written as DNA, the CDR3 is TGTGCCAGCAGTTTATCTTACAACACCGGGGAGCTGTTTTTT.

V and J are TRBV27 and TRBJ2-3; either TRBD1 or TRBD2 may supply D (5 bases each). V was shortened by 5 bases and J by 6 bases, with 9 bases between the two germline ends. Germline assignment: CDR1 MNHEY and CDR2 SMNVEV (reference sequence). The CDR3 covers 12 residues. Here the CDR3 reads CASSIGDDTQYF. Written as DNA, the CDR3 is TGTGCCAGCAGTATAGGGGACGATACGCAGTATTTT.

The rearrangement links TRBV9 to TRBJ2-3; TRBD2 matches at 10 bases. With 6 bases clipped from V and 1 base from J, the junction kept 8 bases outside the gene matches. Germline-derived CDR1 and CDR2 are SGDLS and YYNGEE. The CDR3 runs 16 residues. The CDR3 spells CASNSFLAGGTDTQYF. The CDR3 region has the DNA TGTGCCAGCAACAGTTTTCTAGCGGGGGGCACAGATACGCAGTATTTT.

This chain connects TRBV30 to TRBJ2-1; possibly TRBD1 for D (5 bases). The CDR3 sequence is 14 residues long. V was trimmed by 2 bases and J by 5 bases, leaving 13 bases between them. Germline V gene data show CDR1 as GTSNPN and CDR2 as SVGIG (reference sequence). CDR3 in amino acids: CAWSRSGPHNEQFF. The DNA of the CDR3 is TGTGCCTGGAGTCGGTCAGGGCCCCACAATGAGCAGTTCTTC.

The chain joins TRBV4-1 to TRBJ1-5; 12 bases line up with TRBD1. Germline-derived CDR1 and CDR2 are MGHRA and YSYEKL. V dropped 3 bases and J dropped 3; count of bases not matched to a gene: 6. The CDR3 spans 17 residues. The CDR3 loop reads CASSHQGQGANNQPQHF. The CDR3 nucleotides are TGCGCCAGCAGCCACCAGGGACAGGGGGCTAACAATCAGCCCCAGCATTTT.

This clone was picked up one time. This chain links TRBV19 with TRBJ2-7, with TRBD2 matching 9 bases. Germline loops: CDR1 LNHDA, CDR2 SQIVND (reference sequence). This CDR3 contains 15 residues. Unmatched junction bases numbered 9, after V lost 3 bases and J lost 6 bases. The CDR3 DNA follows: TGTGCCAGTAGTATGATTAGCGGGGGTTTCGGCGAGCAGTACTTC. Protein product: CASSMISGGFGEQYF.

The rearrangement links TRBV19 to TRBJ1-3; D remains unclear. Trimming cost V 7 bases and J 4 bases, with 8 bases left between them. The CDR3 loop spans 12 amino acids. CDR1 is LNHDA, CDR2 SQIVND, per germline (reference sequence). The CDR3 sequence is CASNGRGNTIYF. Here the CDR3 DNA reads TGTGCCAGTAATGGGCGAGGAAACACCATATATTTT.

V gene TRBV27 combines with J gene TRBJ2-7; TRBD1 aligns across 7 bases. The germline V gene has CDR1 MNHEY and CDR2 SMNVEV (reference sequence). Losses at the gene ends were 3 bases for V and 5 bases for J; bases not matched to a gene: 7. CDR3 length equals 14 residues. The DNA of the CDR3 is TGTGCCAGCAGTTTGAGGGGGCGCGGACACGAGCAGTACTTC. This codes for CASSLRGRGHEQYF.

The chain couples TRBV13 to TRBJ2-1, with TRBD2 as a possible D gene (6 bases). V lost 5 bases, J lost 7 bases, and 12 bases lay in between. Germline CDR1 reads PRHDT; CDR2 reads FYEKMQ (reference sequence). CDR3 length: 13 amino acids. The chain's CDR3 is CASSLPSANEQFF. In DNA, the CDR3 is TGTGCCAGCAGCCTCCCTAGCGCTAATGAGCAGTTCTTC. Combining the CDR3 with reference TRBV13 and TRBJ2-1 gives the whole variable domain AAGVIQSPRHLIKEKRETATLKCYPIPRHDTVYWYQQGPGQDPQFLISFYEKMQSDKGSIPDRFSAQQFSDYHSELNMSSLELGDSALYFCASSLPSANEQFFGPGTRLTVL.

The V gene is TRBV27, the J gene TRBJ2-7, with 9 positions matching TRBD1. The trim removed 3 bases at V and 0 bases at J, leaving 3 bases unmatched. The CDR3 totals 15 residues. The V gene's germline CDR1 is MNHEY and CDR2 SMNVEV (reference sequence). CDR3 loop: CASSLRQGDSYEQYF. The CDR3 DNA reads as TGTGCCAGCAGTTTGAGACAGGGGGACTCCTACGAGCAGTACTTC.

Only one count was recorded for this clone. This chain uses TRBV7-9 with TRBJ2-7; 13 bases are a match to TRBD2. J was trimmed by 8 bases and V by 4 bases; bases with no gene match: 8. Germline CDR1 reads SEHNR; CDR2 reads FQNEAQ (reference sequence). This CDR3 has 15 residues. For the CDR3, the DNA is TGTGCCAGCAGCTCCCGGACTAGCGGGAGCGCTAAGCAGTACTTC. Translated: CASSSRTSGSAKQYF.

The rearrangement links TRBV30 to TRBJ2-1; unclear D gene. The CDR3 is 13 amino acids. Germline loops: CDR1 GTSNPN, CDR2 SVGIG (reference sequence). Between the trimmed V and J ends, which lost 2 bases and 8 bases, there was a span of 13 bases. DNA for the CDR3: TGTGCCTGGAGTCCCTCGGCAGGCGATGAGCAGTTCTTC. This encodes CAWSPSAGDEQFF.

The genes are TRBV2 and TRBJ2-1, with 10 bases fitting TRBD2. CDR1 and CDR2 (germline): SNHLY, FYNNEI. This CDR3 region has 16 residues. The V and J ends lost 8 bases and 0 bases, in that order; junction bases with no gene match: 7. The CDR3 protein is CASGRAGGSSYNEQFF. CDR3 nucleotides: TGTGCCAGCGGACGAGCGGGAGGGAGCTCCTACAATGAGCAGTTCTTC.

The chain couples TRBV6-5 to TRBJ1-2, with D perhaps TRBD1 (6 bases). The CDR3 spans 14 residues. V lost 7 bases and J lost 6, with 18 bases in between. The germline V gene encodes CDR1 MNHEY and CDR2 SVGAGI. CDR3 loop: CASTKTGAAHGYTF. The CDR3 region has the DNA TGTGCCAGCACTAAGACAGGCGCAGCCCATGGCTACACCTTC.

The rearrangement joins TRBV30 to TRBJ1-3; D perhaps matches TRBD1 (5 bases). CDR1 is GTSNPN and CDR2 is SVGIG in the germline V gene (reference sequence). The ends were cut back, 5 bases at V and 0 bases at J, with 11 bases in the middle. This CDR3 region has 14 residues. The CDR3 DNA is TGTGCCTGGGGGACCGCGAGCTCTGGAAACACCATATATTTT. Translating gives CAWGTASSGNTIYF.

The gene calls are TRBV2 and TRBJ2-7; D is perhaps TRBD1 (5 bases). The ends were cut back, 7 bases at V and 0 bases at J, with 7 bases in the middle. The CDR3 is 12 residues long. Germline V gene data show CDR1 as SNHLY and CDR2 as FYNNEI. DNA of the CDR3: TGTGCCAGCAAAGGGGACTCCTACGAGCAGTACTTC. It codes for CASKGDSYEQYF.

The chain has TRBV9 and TRBJ1-1; TRBD1 agrees at 7 bases. The germline gives CDR1 SGDLS, CDR2 YYNGEE. CDR3 length: 15 amino acids. Trimming removed 2 bases from V and 8 bases from J; junction bases left unmatched: 12. DNA of the CDR3: TGTGCCAGCAGCGTTGGACAGGACAAGGGGGCAGAAGCTTTCTTT. Residues: CASSVGQDKGAEAFF.

A note on this clone: This sample includes further DNA sequences coding for the same CDR3. The chain is built from TRBV7-9 and TRBJ1-2, with TRBD1 matching 7 bases. The trim removed 2 bases at V and 8 bases at J, leaving 2 bases unmatched. From germline, CDR1 is SEHNR and CDR2 FQNEAQ (reference sequence). CDR3 length equals 12 residues. The CDR3 nucleotides read TGTGCCAGCAGCTTAACAGGGGACGGCTACACCTTC. Translating it yields CASSLTGDGYTF.

Remarks on this clone: Other DNA sequences in this sample translate to the same CDR3. The genes are TRBV6-5 and TRBJ1-2; 8 bases match TRBD1. Germline CDR1 and CDR2: MNHEY and SVGAGI. The CDR3 sequence is 14 residues long. Losses at the gene ends were 2 bases for V and 4 bases for J; bases not matched to a gene: 3. The CDR3 sequence: CASSYGQGGYGYTF. In DNA form, the CDR3 reads TGTGCCAGCAGTTACGGACAGGGCGGCTATGGCTACACCTTC.

This clone occurred once. The V call is TRBV2, the J call TRBJ2-7; TRBD2 aligns across 7 bases. Germline CDR1 reads SNHLY; CDR2 reads FYNNEI. Trimming at V came to 6 bases and at J to 6 bases, leaving 14 bases not matched to a gene. The CDR3 loop spans 15 amino acids. The CDR3 reads CASRATGTIQLEQYF. Written as DNA, the CDR3 is TGTGCCAGCAGAGCCACCGGGACTATCCAGCTCGAGCAGTACTTC. The complete variable domain, with remaining parts taken from reference TRBV2 and TRBJ2-7, reads EPEVTQTPSHQVTQMGQEVILRCVPISNHLYFYWYRQILGQKVEFLVSFYNNEISEKSEIFDDQFSVERPDGSNFTLKIRSTKLEDSAMYFCASRATGTIQLEQYFGPGTRLTVT.

V usage is TRBV27 and J usage is TRBJ2-1; weak D call: TRBD2 (6 bases). V lost 4 bases and J 1 base, leaving 11 bases between the germline ends. The CDR3 has 15 amino acids. Germline lookup yields CDR1 MNHEY and CDR2 SMNVEV (reference sequence). CDR3 DNA: TGTGCCAGCAGTTCCCAGGAGGGGTCCTACAATGAGCAGTTCTTC. This translates into CASSSQEGSYNEQFF.

The chain is built from TRBV5-1 and TRBJ2-5; the D is unclear. The CDR3 is 11 residues long. Germline V gene data show CDR1 as SGHRS and CDR2 as YFSETQ. V lost 4 bases and J 1 base, leaving 2 bases between the germline ends. CDR3 sequence reads: CASSPQETQYF. The CDR3 nucleotides are TGCGCCAGCAGCCCCCAAGAGACCCAGTACTTC.